This T cell receptor beta chain comes out of a study of monozygotic twins with inflammatory bowel disease. Study-wide points: Lower TCRbeta diversity (inverse Simpson) was seen in IBD patients than in healthy co-twins.

To note about this clonotype: Antigen unknown.

For each CDR3 protein, TCRdb gives one entry from its re-call of the 5' RACE reads, without DNA. The data include approximately 330,000 distinct CDR3 sequences; the top ten clones carry around 2%. Germline-derived CDR1 and CDR2 are MNHEY and SVGEGT. The length of the CDR3 is 12 residues. The specimen was blood. The clonotype was recovered from a human donor with ulcerative colitis or Crohn's disease, or a healthy co-twin of an affected twin (not recorded which). V is TRBV6-2 or TRBV6-3 and J is TRBJ1-1; no DNA is available, so the TRBD1 call from TCRdb remains unchecked. CDR3 loop: CASSYSAGEAFF.